This T cell receptor (beta chain) was obtained from a study of shared clonotypes between healthy human individuals. Splitting the CD4+ cells yielded a CD45RA+ naive subset and a CD45RA-negative memory subset. Study outcomes and limitations: Clonotype sharing among the donors was expected to vary with sequencing depth.

As regards this clone: Its antigen is not known.

Repertoires were generated with immunoSEQ multiplex PCR, while TCRdb's copy carries only in-frame clones and drops some. The repertoire has 2 million to 3 million clones, 93% of them found once; the top ten carry approximately 0.37%. The sample comprised naive CD4+ T cells from PBMCs. Subset: CD45RA+ positively selected. This sequence originates from a man younger than 35 in good health. Some clones in this sample may be carry-over from other donors' samples.

In DNA, the CDR3 is TGTGCCAGCAGCTTCGGGGGAGGGCCCCGCGAGCAGTACTTC. It is translated as CASSFGGGPREQYF. J is TRBJ2-7 and V is TRBV7-2; TRBD2 aligns across 7 bases. V shed 3 bases and J 6 bases; nucleotides not matched to a gene: 8. CDR1 is SGHTA and CDR2 is FQGNSA in the germline V gene. This CDR3 region has 14 residues.